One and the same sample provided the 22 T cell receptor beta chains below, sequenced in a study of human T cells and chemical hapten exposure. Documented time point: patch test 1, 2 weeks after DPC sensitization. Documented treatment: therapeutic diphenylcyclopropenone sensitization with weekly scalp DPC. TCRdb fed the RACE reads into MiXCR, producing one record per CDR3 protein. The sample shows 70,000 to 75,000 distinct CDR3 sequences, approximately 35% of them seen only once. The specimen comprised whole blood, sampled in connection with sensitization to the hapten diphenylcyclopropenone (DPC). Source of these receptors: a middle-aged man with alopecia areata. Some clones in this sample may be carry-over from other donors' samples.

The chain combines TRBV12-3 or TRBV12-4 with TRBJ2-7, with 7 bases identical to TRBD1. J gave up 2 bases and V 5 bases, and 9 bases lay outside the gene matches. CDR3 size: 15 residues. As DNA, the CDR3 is TGTGCCAGCAGTAGCATCGGGGACAGTACCTACGAGCAGTACTTC. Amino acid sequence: CASSSIGDSTYEQYF.

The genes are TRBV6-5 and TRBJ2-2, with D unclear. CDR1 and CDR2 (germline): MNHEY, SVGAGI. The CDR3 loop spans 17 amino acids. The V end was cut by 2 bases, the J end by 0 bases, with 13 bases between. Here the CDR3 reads CASSYLRQGTNTGELFF. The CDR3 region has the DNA TGTGCCAGCAGTTACCTCCGACAAGGGACGAACACCGGGGAGCTGTTTTTT.

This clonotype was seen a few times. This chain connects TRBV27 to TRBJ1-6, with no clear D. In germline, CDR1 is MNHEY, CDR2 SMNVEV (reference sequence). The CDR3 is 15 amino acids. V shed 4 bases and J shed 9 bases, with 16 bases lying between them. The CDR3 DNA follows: TGTGCCAGCAGTTCCCCAGAGGCGGGAAGTTCACCCCTCCACTTT. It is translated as CASSSPEAGSSPLHF.

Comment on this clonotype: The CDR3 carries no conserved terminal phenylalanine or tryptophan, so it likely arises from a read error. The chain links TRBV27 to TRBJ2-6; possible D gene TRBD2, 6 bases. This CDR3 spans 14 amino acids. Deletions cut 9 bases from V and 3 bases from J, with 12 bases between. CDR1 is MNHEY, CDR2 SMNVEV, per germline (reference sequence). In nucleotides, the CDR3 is TGTGCCAGTGCCTGGGGAGGTGGGGCCAACGTCCTGACTCTC. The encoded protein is CASAWGGGANVLTL.

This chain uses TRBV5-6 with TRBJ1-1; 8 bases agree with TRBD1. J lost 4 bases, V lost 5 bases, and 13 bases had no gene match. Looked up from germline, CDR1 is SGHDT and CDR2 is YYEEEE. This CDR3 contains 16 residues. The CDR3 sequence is CASSSDRVNFGTEAFF. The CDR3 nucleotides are TGTGCCAGCAGTTCGGACAGGGTTAATTTTGGCACTGAAGCTTTCTTT.

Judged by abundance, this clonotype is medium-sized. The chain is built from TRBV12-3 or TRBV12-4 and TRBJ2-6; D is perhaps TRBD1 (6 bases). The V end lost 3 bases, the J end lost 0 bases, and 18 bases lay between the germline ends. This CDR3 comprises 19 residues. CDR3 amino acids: CASSFSSGAMISGANVLTF. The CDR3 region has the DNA TGTGCCAGCAGTTTCTCGTCAGGGGCTATGATCTCTGGGGCCAACGTCCTGACTTTC.

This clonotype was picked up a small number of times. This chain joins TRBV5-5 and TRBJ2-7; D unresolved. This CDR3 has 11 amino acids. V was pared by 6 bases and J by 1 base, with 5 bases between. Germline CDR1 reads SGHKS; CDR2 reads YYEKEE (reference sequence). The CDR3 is CASTQSYEQYF. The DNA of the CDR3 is TGTGCCAGCACCCAATCCTACGAGCAGTACTTC. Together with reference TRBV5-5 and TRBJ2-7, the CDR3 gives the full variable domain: DAGVTQSPTHLIKTRGQQVTLRCSPISGHKSVSWYQQVLGQGPQFIFQYYEKEERGRGNFPDRFSARQFPNYSSELNVNALLLGDSALYLCASTQSYEQYFGPGTRLTVT.

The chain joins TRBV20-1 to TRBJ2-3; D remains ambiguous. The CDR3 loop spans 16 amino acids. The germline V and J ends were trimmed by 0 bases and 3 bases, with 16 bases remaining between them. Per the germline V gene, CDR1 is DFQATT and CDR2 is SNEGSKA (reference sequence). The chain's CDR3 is CSAREERLLETDTQYF. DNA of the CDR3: TGCAGTGCTAGAGAGGAAAGGTTATTAGAGACAGATACGCAGTATTTT.

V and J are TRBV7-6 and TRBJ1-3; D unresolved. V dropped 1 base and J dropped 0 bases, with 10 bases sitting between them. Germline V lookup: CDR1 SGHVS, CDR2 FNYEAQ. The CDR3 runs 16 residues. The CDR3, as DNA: TGTGCCAGCAGCTTAGTCGTCAGATCCTCTGGAAACACCATATATTTT. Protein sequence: CASSLVVRSSGNTIYF.

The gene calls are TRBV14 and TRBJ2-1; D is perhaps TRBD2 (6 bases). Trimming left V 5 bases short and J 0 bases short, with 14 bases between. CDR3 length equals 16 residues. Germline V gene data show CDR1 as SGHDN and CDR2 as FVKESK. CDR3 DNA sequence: TGTGCCAGCAGCTTAGTAGGCGGGGACTCCTACAATGAGCAGTTCTTC. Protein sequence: CASSLVGGDSYNEQFF.

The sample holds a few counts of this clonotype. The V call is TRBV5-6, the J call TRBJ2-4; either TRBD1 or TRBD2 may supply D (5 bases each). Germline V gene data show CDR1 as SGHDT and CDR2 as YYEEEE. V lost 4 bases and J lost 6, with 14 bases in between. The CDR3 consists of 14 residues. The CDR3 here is CASSRVDSGNIQYF. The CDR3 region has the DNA TGTGCCAGCAGCCGGGTCGACAGCGGAAACATTCAGTACTTC.

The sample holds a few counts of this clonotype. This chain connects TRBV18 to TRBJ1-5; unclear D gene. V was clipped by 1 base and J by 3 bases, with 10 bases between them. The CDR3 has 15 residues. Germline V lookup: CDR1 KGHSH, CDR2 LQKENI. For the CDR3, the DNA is TGTGCCAGCTCACCACGACACGATTACAATCAGCCCCAGCATTTT. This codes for CASSPRHDYNQPQHF. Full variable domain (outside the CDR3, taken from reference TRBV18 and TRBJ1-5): NAGVMQNPRHLVRRRGQEARLRCSPMKGHSHVYWYRQLPEEGLKFMVYLQKENIIDESGMPKERFSAEFPKEGPSILRIQQVVRGDSAAYFCASSPRHDYNQPQHFGDGTRLSIL.

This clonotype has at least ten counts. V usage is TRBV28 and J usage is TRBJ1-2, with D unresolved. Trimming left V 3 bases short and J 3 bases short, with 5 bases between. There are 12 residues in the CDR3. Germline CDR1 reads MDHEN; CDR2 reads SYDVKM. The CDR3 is CASSLGDYGYTF. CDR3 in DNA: TGTGCCAGCAGTTTGGGCGACTATGGCTACACCTTC.

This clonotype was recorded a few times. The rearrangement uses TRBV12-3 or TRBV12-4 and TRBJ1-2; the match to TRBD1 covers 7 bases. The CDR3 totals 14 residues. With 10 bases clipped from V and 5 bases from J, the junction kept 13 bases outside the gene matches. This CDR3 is CATSLDREGYGYTF. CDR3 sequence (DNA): TGTGCCACCTCTCTTGACAGGGAAGGGTATGGCTACACCTTC.

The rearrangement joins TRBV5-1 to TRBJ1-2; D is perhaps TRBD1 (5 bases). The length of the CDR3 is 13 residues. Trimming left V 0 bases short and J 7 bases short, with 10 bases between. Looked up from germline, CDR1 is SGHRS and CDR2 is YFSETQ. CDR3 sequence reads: CASSLEAGFGYTF. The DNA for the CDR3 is TGCGCCAGCAGCTTGGAGGCAGGGTTTGGCTACACCTTC.

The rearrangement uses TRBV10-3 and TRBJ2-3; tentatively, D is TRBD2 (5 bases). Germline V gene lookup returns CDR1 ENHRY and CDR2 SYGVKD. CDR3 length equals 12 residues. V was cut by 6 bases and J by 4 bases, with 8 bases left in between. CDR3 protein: CAIRRESDTQYF. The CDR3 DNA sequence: TGTGCCATCAGAAGGGAGTCAGATACGCAGTATTTT.

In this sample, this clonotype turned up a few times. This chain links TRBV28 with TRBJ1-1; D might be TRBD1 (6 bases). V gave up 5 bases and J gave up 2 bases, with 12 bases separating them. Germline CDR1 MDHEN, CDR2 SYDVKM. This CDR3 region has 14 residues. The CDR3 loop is CASSVPGDNTEAFF. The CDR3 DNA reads TGTGCCAGCAGTGTCCCAGGGGATAACACTGAAGCTTTCTTT.

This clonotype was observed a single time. Here the CDR3 reads CASSLEGSLGFFRSNEQFF. The CDR3 DNA sequence: TGCGCCAGCAGCTTGGAGGGTAGTTTAGGTTTCTTTCGTTCCAATGAGCAGTTCTTC. The chain carries TRBV5-1 and TRBJ2-1; D unclear. This CDR3 has 19 residues. Trimming cost V 0 bases and J 6 bases, with 25 bases left between them. Per the germline V gene, CDR1 is SGHRS and CDR2 is YFSETQ. Combining the CDR3 with reference TRBV5-1 and TRBJ2-1 gives the whole variable domain KAGVTQTPRYLIKTRGQQVTLSCSPISGHRSVSWYQQTPGQGLQFLFEYFSETQRNKGNFPGRFSGRQFSNSRSEMNVSTLELGDSALYLCASSLEGSLGFFRSNEQFFGPGTRLTVL.

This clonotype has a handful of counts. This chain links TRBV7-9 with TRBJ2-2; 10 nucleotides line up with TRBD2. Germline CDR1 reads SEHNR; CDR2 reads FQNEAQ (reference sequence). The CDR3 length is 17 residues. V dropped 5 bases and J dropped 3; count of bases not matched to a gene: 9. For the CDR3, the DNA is TGTGCCAGCAGCCCCCGGACTAGCGGAGGCGACACCGGGGAGCTGTTTTTT. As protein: CASSPRTSGGDTGELFF.

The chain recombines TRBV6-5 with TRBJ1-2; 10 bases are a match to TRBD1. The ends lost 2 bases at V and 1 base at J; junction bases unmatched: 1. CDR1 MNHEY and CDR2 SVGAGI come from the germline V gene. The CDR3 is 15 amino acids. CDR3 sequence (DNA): TGTGCCAGCAGTTACGGGACAGGGGATAACTATGGCTACACCTTC. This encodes CASSYGTGDNYGYTF.

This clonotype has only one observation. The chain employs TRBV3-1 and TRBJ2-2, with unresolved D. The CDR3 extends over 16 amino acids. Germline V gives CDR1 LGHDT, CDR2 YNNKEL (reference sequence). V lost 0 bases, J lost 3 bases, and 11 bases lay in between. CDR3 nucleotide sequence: TGTGCCAGCAGCCAAGATCTGGCCGTGTACACCGGGGAGCTGTTTTTT. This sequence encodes CASSQDLAVYTGELFF.

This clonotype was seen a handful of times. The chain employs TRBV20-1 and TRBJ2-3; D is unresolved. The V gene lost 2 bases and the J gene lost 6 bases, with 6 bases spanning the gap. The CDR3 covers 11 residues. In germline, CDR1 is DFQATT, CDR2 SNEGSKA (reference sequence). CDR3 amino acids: CSARKRDTQYF. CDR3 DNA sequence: TGCAGTGCTAGAAAACGGGATACGCAGTATTTT.